Shown below are 13 T cell receptor beta chains from a single sample sequenced in a study of blood T cell repertoires in COVID-19. Method: immunoSEQ multiplex PCR; TCRdb's copy keeps in-frame clones and lacks some. This table has about 270,000 clones, 88% appearing once. The sample was PBMCs or T cells enriched from blood (not recorded which). All receptors come from a woman aged 50 to 60 who had recovered from COVID-19.

The chain recombines TRBV29-1 with TRBJ1-3; 7 bases match TRBD1. This CDR3 region has 15 residues. J was trimmed by 5 bases and V by 4 bases; bases with no gene match: 11. Germline V gives CDR1 SQVTM, CDR2 ANQGSEA. CDR3: CSVALSGQSRNTIYF. The DNA of the CDR3 is TGCAGCGTTGCCCTATCGGGACAGTCCAGAAACACCATATATTTT.

Concerning this clone itself: In the same sample, other DNA sequences code for this CDR3. The chain recombines TRBV7-2 with TRBJ2-5; maybe TRBD1 (5 bases). Germline CDR1 reads SGHTA; CDR2 reads FQGNSA. CDR3 size: 14 residues. The V end was cut by 5 bases, the J end by 1 base, with 11 bases between. CDR3 DNA: TGTGCCAGCAGCCGCGACAGAGGCCAAGAGACCCAGTACTTC. Its translation is CASSRDRGQETQYF.

The V and J genes are TRBV3-1 (or the pseudogene TRBV3-2) and TRBJ1-1; possible D gene TRBD1, 6 bases. Trimming took off 5 bases at V and 3 bases at J, with 10 bases between the two ends. Germline CDR1 LGHDT, CDR2 YNNKEL (reference sequence). This CDR3 contains 13 residues. The CDR3 protein is CASSEGQDTEAFF. CDR3 nucleotide sequence: TGTGCCAGCAGCGAGGGACAAGACACTGAAGCTTTCTTT.

The gene calls are TRBV18 and TRBJ2-3; weak D call: TRBD2 (6 bases). This CDR3 has 15 amino acids. Trimming removed 0 bases at V and 2 bases at J, with 9 bases between. The germline CDR1 and CDR2 sequences are KGHSH and LQKENI. This CDR3 is CASSPPRTITDTQYF. CDR3 DNA: TGTGCCAGCTCACCACCGCGGACTATCACAGATACGCAGTATTTT.

The chain uses TRBV5-5 and TRBJ1-6; D might be TRBD1 (6 bases). The CDR3 runs 15 residues. Trimming pared 4 bases from V and 8 bases from J, leaving 16 bases between. Germline CDR1 SGHKS, CDR2 YYEKEE (reference sequence). The CDR3 spells CASSPIQGWDSPLHF. The CDR3 DNA is TGTGCCAGCAGCCCTATACAGGGTTGGGATTCACCCCTCCACTTT.

The chain joins TRBV6-5 to TRBJ2-7, with 11 bases fitting TRBD1. Germline-derived CDR1 and CDR2 are MNHEY and SVGAGI. V lost 6 bases, J lost 1 base, and 5 bases stayed unmatched. The CDR3 is 15 residues long. CDR3 loop: CASSPGQGASYEQYF. The CDR3 DNA follows: TGTGCCAGCAGCCCAGGACAGGGGGCTTCCTACGAGCAGTACTTC.

This sequence joins TRBV28 and TRBJ1-1; no firm D call. Germline V gives CDR1 MDHEN, CDR2 SYDVKM. V was shortened by 0 bases and J by 4 bases, with 9 bases between the two germline ends. This CDR3 comprises 14 residues. CDR3 sequence reads: CASSLWREGTEAFF. The CDR3, as DNA: TGTGCCAGCAGTTTATGGAGGGAGGGCACTGAAGCTTTCTTT.

The chain combines TRBV28 with TRBJ1-1; D is uncertain. The V end lost 2 bases, the J end lost 6 bases, and 7 bases lay between the germline ends. This CDR3 region has 12 residues. Per germline, CDR1 MDHEN and CDR2 SYDVKM. The CDR3 reads CASSLNLPEAFF. The CDR3 nucleotides are TGTGCCAGCAGTTTAAATCTCCCTGAAGCTTTCTTT.

The chain carries TRBV18 and TRBJ2-5; 9 bases line up with TRBD2. V lost 4 bases and J lost 3; bases outside the gene matches: 3. Germline lookup yields CDR1 KGHSH and CDR2 LQKENI. The CDR3 loop spans 14 amino acids. CDR3 sequence (DNA): TGTGCCAGCTCACTAGGGACTAGCAAAGAGACCCAGTACTTC. Its protein product is CASSLGTSKETQYF.

This chain links TRBV5-5 with TRBJ2-3; 10 bases match TRBD2. J gave up 2 bases and V 5 bases, and 5 bases lay outside the gene matches. CDR1 and CDR2 from the germline V gene are SGHKS and YYEKEE (reference sequence). This CDR3 contains 15 residues. In DNA form, the CDR3 reads TGTGCCAGCAGTTCAGCGGGAGGGCCCACAGATACGCAGTATTTT. It is translated as CASSSAGGPTDTQYF.

The V gene is TRBV2, the J gene TRBJ1-2; D gene uncertain. V lost 3 bases and J 0 bases, leaving 8 bases between the germline ends. Germline CDR1 and CDR2: SNHLY and FYNNEI. This CDR3 comprises 14 residues. CDR3 sequence: CASSDGLANYGYTF. In nucleotides, the CDR3 is TGTGCCAGCAGTGACGGTTTAGCTAACTATGGCTACACCTTC.

V is TRBV24-1 and J is TRBJ1-1, with 7 bases aligning to TRBD1. This CDR3 is 15 amino acids long. Germline V CDR1 and CDR2: KGHDR, SFDVKD. The V gene end was trimmed by 5 bases and the J gene end by 1 base; junction bases not matched to a gene: 6. The chain's CDR3 is CATSAHRGTNTEAFF. The CDR3 nucleotides are TGTGCCACCAGTGCACACAGGGGCACGAACACTGAAGCTTTCTTT.

The V and J genes are TRBV6-5 and TRBJ2-1, with D tentatively TRBD2 (7 bases). V dropped 2 bases and J dropped 4 bases, with 12 bases sitting between them. CDR3 length: 15 residues. Germline values: CDR1 MNHEY, CDR2 SVGAGI. The chain's CDR3 is CASSYGGGPYNEQFF. CDR3 bases: TGTGCCAGCAGTTACGGGGGGGGGCCATACAATGAGCAGTTCTTC.